A single sample is the source of the 21 T cell receptor beta chains below, sequenced in a study of cytomegalovirus exposure and HLA in healthy donors. The PCR was carried out with 60 Vbeta primers and 13 Jbeta primers. Generated by immunoSEQ multiplex PCR, the TCRdb table keeps only in-frame clones and is missing some. The sample holds tens of thousands of clones. Sequencing input: PBMCs. The receptors were gathered from a female donor in good health and CMV-seronegative.

The chain uses TRBV6-5 and TRBJ1-3, with D unresolved. Germline V gene sequence: CDR1 MNHEY, CDR2 SVGAGI. V lost 6 bases and J 4 bases, leaving 13 bases between the germline ends. This CDR3 contains 14 residues. CDR3 region: CASSHELWGNTIYF. The CDR3 DNA reads as TGTGCCAGCAGCCACGAACTCTGGGGAAACACCATATATTTT.

The CDR3 reads CASSGPTGSSYNEQFF. The CDR3 DNA follows: TGTGCCAGCAGTGGTCCGACAGGGTCCTCCTACAATGAGCAGTTCTTC. The chain is built from TRBV6-1 and TRBJ2-1; 7 bases line up with TRBD1. V dropped 4 bases and J dropped 0; count of bases not matched to a gene: 6. From germline, CDR1 is MNHNS and CDR2 SASEGT. The CDR3 has 16 residues.

The chain combines TRBV29-1 with TRBJ1-1; 7 positions match TRBD1. CDR3 length: 13 amino acids. The germline V gene encodes CDR1 SQVTM and CDR2 ANQGSEA. V gave up 4 bases and J gave up 3 bases; unmatched junction bases: 5. The CDR3 bases are TGCAGCGTTGCTAGACAGGGTTACACTGAAGCTTTCTTT. Its protein product is CSVARQGYTEAFF.

The rearrangement uses TRBV7-9 and TRBJ2-7; 14 bases fit TRBD2. CDR1 and CDR2 (germline): SEHNR, FQNEAQ (reference sequence). There are 15 residues in the CDR3. With V trimmed by 6 bases and J by 7 bases, 8 bases remained unmatched. CDR3 bases: TGTGCCAGCAGTCTGACTAGCGGGGGGGCATTGGAGCAGTACTTC. Protein product: CASSLTSGGALEQYF.

The chain is built from TRBV19 and TRBJ2-1; 10 bases are a match to TRBD2. CDR1 and CDR2 from the germline V gene are LNHDA and SQIVND (reference sequence). Trimming took 5 bases from V and 5 from J; bases not matched to a gene: 3. This CDR3 has 14 residues. CDR3 DNA: TGTGCCAGTAGTTTCACTAGCGGGGACAATGAGCAGTTCTTC. Its translation is CASSFTSGDNEQFF.

The chain links TRBV30 to TRBJ2-7; D perhaps matches TRBD2 (5 bases). V lost 5 bases and J lost 5, with 13 bases in between. The CDR3 spans 12 residues. CDR1 and CDR2 from the germline V gene are GTSNPN and SVGIG (reference sequence). The CDR3 spells CAWGPSRDEQYF. The CDR3 bases are TGTGCCTGGGGACCCTCGAGGGACGAGCAGTACTTC.

The J gene is TRBJ2-3, the V gene TRBV27, with D perhaps matching TRBD1 (7 bases). The V and J ends lost 3 bases and 9 bases respectively, with 22 bases between them. This CDR3 region has 16 residues. The V gene's germline CDR1 is MNHEY and CDR2 SMNVEV (reference sequence). This CDR3 reads CASSFRFRGDPPTQYF. DNA for the CDR3: TGTGCCAGCAGTTTCCGTTTCAGGGGGGACCCCCCAACGCAGTATTTT.

Here the CDR3 DNA reads TGTGCCAGCAGCCACTTAGCGGGAGGGCCGTCAGGGACCCAGTACTTC. It yields the protein CASSHLAGGPSGTQYF. The chain carries TRBV5-6 and TRBJ2-5, with 11 bases lining up with TRBD2. This CDR3 has 16 amino acids. With V trimmed by 4 bases and J by 7 bases, 12 bases remained unmatched. Germline CDR1 and CDR2: SGHDT and YYEEEE.

The chain joins TRBV6-6 to TRBJ2-5; TRBD2 agrees at 8 bases. Unmatched junction bases numbered 7, after V lost 2 bases and J lost 2 bases. The CDR3 contains 16 residues. The V gene's germline CDR1 is MNHNY and CDR2 SVGAGI (reference sequence). The DNA for the CDR3 is TGTGCCAGCAGTTACGGGGTTACTAGCGGTCAAGAGACCCAGTACTTC. As protein: CASSYGVTSGQETQYF.

This chain uses TRBV5-1 with TRBJ2-1, with 8 nucleotides matching TRBD2. Germline V gene sequence: CDR1 SGHRS, CDR2 YFSETQ. The CDR3 spans 15 residues. V lost 3 bases and J lost 0; bases outside the gene matches: 2. The CDR3 nucleotides are TGCGCCAGCAGCTCGGCGGGGGGCTCCTACAATGAGCAGTTCTTC. Translated, it gives CASSSAGGSYNEQFF.

This chain joins TRBV27 and TRBJ1-6; 8 nucleotides match TRBD1. Germline V lookup: CDR1 MNHEY, CDR2 SMNVEV (reference sequence). The CDR3 is made up of 15 amino acids. Trimming removed 4 bases from V and 10 bases from J; junction bases left unmatched: 9. The CDR3 loop is CASSYQTGTGSPLHF. In DNA form, the CDR3 reads TGTGCCAGCAGTTATCAGACAGGGACAGGATCACCCCTCCACTTT.

V gene TRBV19 combines with J gene TRBJ1-1, with D possibly matching TRBD1 (5 bases). The CDR3 sequence is 12 residues long. Trimming pared 5 bases from V and 7 bases from J, leaving 11 bases between. Germline values: CDR1 LNHDA, CDR2 SQIVND (reference sequence). This CDR3 reads CASSPGGDEAFF. The CDR3 DNA follows: TGTGCCAGTAGTCCCGGGGGGGATGAAGCTTTCTTT.

The genes are TRBV20-1 and TRBJ1-1; D call uncertain. CDR1 and CDR2 (germline): DFQATT, SNEGSKA (reference sequence). Trimming removed 3 bases from V and 5 bases from J, with 4 bases in between. The CDR3 is made up of 10 amino acids. CDR3: CSASSTEAFF. The CDR3 bases are TGCAGTGCTAGTAGTACTGAAGCTTTCTTT.

The CDR3 reads CASSWGRAGGQETQYF. CDR3 nucleotides: TGTGCCAGCAGCTGGGGTCGTGCGGGAGGGCAAGAGACCCAGTACTTC. This rearrangement joins TRBV5-8 to TRBJ2-5, with TRBD2 matching over 9 bases. Trimming removed 3 bases from V and 2 bases from J; junction bases left unmatched: 8. This CDR3 is built from 16 residues. Per germline, CDR1 SGHTS and CDR2 YDEGEE.

This chain links TRBV7-3 with TRBJ1-2; 8 bases fit TRBD1. The trim removed 6 bases at V and 2 bases at J, leaving 8 bases unmatched. The CDR3 covers 15 residues. CDR1 is SGHTA and CDR2 is FQGTGA in the germline V gene. CDR3 coding DNA: TGTGCCAGCAGTACCGGACAGGGAGGGAACTATGGCTACACCTTC. Translated: CASSTGQGGNYGYTF.

V gene TRBV7-6 combines with J gene TRBJ2-3, with 10 bases aligning to TRBD2. The germline V gene has CDR1 SGHVS and CDR2 FNYEAQ. The CDR3 loop spans 16 amino acids. V shed 3 bases and J 1 base; nucleotides not matched to a gene: 4. In nucleotides, the CDR3 is TGTGCCAGCAGCTTCCGACTAGCGGGCGGCACAGATACGCAGTATTTT. Residues: CASSFRLAGGTDTQYF.

The V and J genes are TRBV30 and TRBJ2-7; perhaps TRBD1 as D (6 bases). Germline CDR1 is GTSNPN and CDR2 is SVGIG (reference sequence). V was clipped by 2 bases and J by 3 bases, with 17 bases between them. The CDR3 covers 15 residues. In DNA, the CDR3 is TGTGCCTGGAGTCCTACAGGGCAGCCGGACTACGAGCAGTACTTC. Its translation is CAWSPTGQPDYEQYF.

The chain is built from TRBV7-3 and TRBJ2-1; TRBD2 might be the D (5 bases). Trimming took off 5 bases at V and 0 bases at J, with 29 bases between the two ends. The CDR3 is made up of 21 amino acids. Germline CDR1 SGHTA, CDR2 FQGTGA. The CDR3 region has the DNA TGTGCCAGCAGCCCCATATCCCCCACGGTCGGTAGCGAGAGCTCCTACAATGAGCAGTTCTTC. This sequence encodes CASSPISPTVGSESSYNEQFF. Combining the CDR3 with reference TRBV7-3 and TRBJ2-1 gives the whole variable domain GAGVSQTPSNKVTEKGKYVELRCDPISGHTALYWYRQSLGQGPEFLIYFQGTGAADDSGLPNDRFFAVRPEGSVSTLKIQRTERGDSAVYLCASSPISPTVGSESSYNEQFFGPGTRLTVL.

The genes are TRBV29-1 and TRBJ1-2, with D unclear. In germline, CDR1 is SQVTM, CDR2 ANQGSEA. V was trimmed by 4 bases and J by 4 bases, leaving 13 bases between them. This CDR3 has 13 residues. The CDR3 is CSVGRGYGYGYTF. CDR3 DNA: TGCAGCGTTGGGAGAGGATACGGCTATGGCTACACCTTC.

This rearrangement joins TRBV30 to TRBJ2-5, with TRBD2 matching over 12 bases. The CDR3 has 14 amino acids. Germline assignment: CDR1 GTSNPN and CDR2 SVGIG (reference sequence). J lost 4 bases, V lost 2 bases, and 2 bases had no gene match. The CDR3, as DNA: TGTGCCTGGAGTATGGGACTAGCGGGAGAGACCCAGTACTTC. This translates into CAWSMGLAGETQYF.

The genes are TRBV30 and TRBJ2-1; the match to TRBD2 covers 9 bases. The length of the CDR3 is 13 residues. Germline lookup yields CDR1 GTSNPN and CDR2 SVGIG (reference sequence). Unmatched junction bases numbered 6, after V lost 5 bases and J lost 7 bases. The CDR3: CAWVRGRANEQFF. The CDR3 region has the DNA TGTGCCTGGGTCCGCGGGAGGGCGAATGAGCAGTTCTTC. The variable domain in full, with the rest retrieved from reference TRBV30 and TRBJ2-1, is SQTIHQWPATLVQPVGSPLSLECTVEGTSNPNLYWYRQAAGRGLQLLFYSVGIGQISSEVPQNLSASRPQDRQFILSSKKLLLSDSGFYLCAWVRGRANEQFFGPGTRLTVL.